This passage covers 4 T cell receptor beta chains from one sample sequenced in a study of T cells in women clearing cervical HPV infection. Sequencing was performed with immunoSEQ multiplex PCR; in TCRdb, only in-frame clones are kept and a portion is missing. Its table records more than 30,000 clones. Sample: blood buffy coat. The source of these receptors is a woman aged 18 to 69 with a cervical HPV16 infection that either progressed to CIN3+ or cleared (not recorded which).

Details on this clone: The CDR3 end is not reached by the read, which stops 3 residues before it; the germline J gene fills it in. The chain links TRBV2 to TRBJ2-3; 7 bases match TRBD1. CDR1 SNHLY and CDR2 FYNNEI come from the germline V gene. The CDR3 has 15 amino acids. With V trimmed by 7 bases and J by 2 bases, 9 bases remained unmatched. The sequenced CDR3 bases are TGTGCCAGCACTAATCAGGGACAGAACACAGATACG. Amino acid sequence: CASTNQGQNTDT. The full CDR3 is CASTNQGQNTDTQYF. The full variable domain, completed using reference TRBV2 and TRBJ2-3, is EPEVTQTPSHQVTQMGQEVILRCVPISNHLYFYWYRQILGQKVEFLVSFYNNEISEKSEIFDDQFSVERPDGSNFTLKIRSTKLEDSAMYFCASTNQGQNTDTQYFGPGTRLTVL.

A word on this clone: Read coverage stops 3 residues before the CDR3 terminus; the germline J gene supplies the remainder. The chain has TRBV7-9 and TRBJ2-7, with 9 nucleotides matching TRBD2. After removal of 8 bases from V and 4 bases from J, the junction contained 6 bases not matched to a gene. CDR1 is SEHNR, CDR2 FQNEAQ, per germline (reference sequence). CDR3 length equals 13 residues. The sequenced part of the CDR3 DNA is TGTGCCAGCCGCCCTAGCGGGGCTTACGAG. It yields the protein CASRPSGAYE. The complete CDR3 sequence is CASRPSGAYEQYF.

Concerning this clone itself: The CDR3 extends 3 residues past the end of the read, so its final part is completed from the germline J gene. V and J are TRBV14 and TRBJ1-1; D gene unclear. Germline V lookup: CDR1 SGHDN, CDR2 FVKESK. The V end lost 2 bases, the J end lost 3 bases, and 7 bases lay between the germline ends. The length of the CDR3 is 13 residues. CDR3 sequence: CASSQQRYTEAFF. The sequenced part of the CDR3 DNA is TGTGCCAGCAGCCAACAAAGGTACACTGAA.

Of note for this clone: The read falls 3 residues short of the CDR3 end, and the missing part is taken from the germline J gene. The chain employs TRBV9 and TRBJ2-3; TRBD1 agrees at 8 bases. Trimming removed 2 bases from V and 6 bases from J; junction bases left unmatched: 14. CDR1 is SGDLS, CDR2 YYNGEE, per germline. CDR3 length equals 17 residues. The chain's CDR3 is CASSVSPDRGVRDTQYF. The part of the CDR3 DNA that was read is TGTGCCAGCAGCGTCTCCCCAGACAGGGGTGTAAGGGATACG.